Listed below are T cell receptor beta chains from one sample, sequenced in a study of metastatic and nonmetastatic thyroid tumors. TCRdb re-clonotyped the PCR reads via MiXCR. The repertoire holds 15,000 to 20,000 clones, with about 25% as singletons. The sequenced material came from adjacent normal tissue. These receptors all stem from a female donor with papillary thyroid cancer or a benign thyroid nodule (not recorded which). Some clones in this sample may be carry-over from other donors' samples. The CDR3 runs from the conserved cysteine through the conserved F or W. The D gene is left open where the match is weak. The size field is filled for only some rows; it gives once, few, many or a size class.

>14|TRBV12-3/TRBV12-4|few|TRBD1|TRBJ2-5
CASSFAGGLETQYF
TGTGCCAGCAGTTTCGCAGGGGGCTTAGAGACCCAGTACTTC
>18|TRBV6-1|many|TRBD1|TRBJ2-1
CASSDETGGPKAYNEQFF
TGTGCCAGCAGTGATGAGACAGGGGGCCCGAAAGCCTACAATGAGCAGTTCTTC
>15|TRBV30|-|TRBD2|TRBJ2-1
CAWSRGIAGGNEQFF
TGTGCCTGGAGTAGGGGTATCGCGGGGGGCAATGAGCAGTTCTTC
>13|TRBV20-1|-|-|TRBJ2-5
CSAPVVSVGTQYF
TGCAGTGCTCCCGTGGTGTCGGTGGGGACCCAGTACTTC
>14|TRBV27|few|-|TRBJ1-5
CASSLAWGNQPQHF
TGTGCCAGCAGTTTAGCTTGGGGGAATCAGCCCCAGCATTTT
>15|TRBV12-3/TRBV12-4|-|TRBD1|TRBJ1-1
CASSSGQGAHTEAFF
TGTGCCAGCAGTTCAGGACAGGGGGCTCACACTGAAGCTTTCTTT
>14|TRBV5-1|-|-|TRBJ2-1
CASSLDKGPNEQFF
TGCGCCAGCAGCTTGGACAAGGGGCCCAATGAGCAGTTCTTC
>15|TRBV19|-|-|TRBJ2-6
CASSIMTAGANVLTF
TGTGCCAGTAGTATTATGACAGCTGGGGCCAACGTCCTGACTTTC
>12|TRBV28|-|-|TRBJ2-7
CATTSQGVEQYF
TGTGCCACCACCTCACAAGGGGTCGAGCAGTACTTC
>14|TRBV6-6|-|TRBD1|TRBJ1-1
CASSYSTGVTEAFF
TGTGCCAGCAGTTACTCGACAGGGGTCACTGAAGCTTTCTTT
>12|TRBV5-1|-|-|TRBJ2-2
CASSSTGRELFF
TGCGCCAGCAGCTCTACAGGGCGGGAGCTGTTTTTT
>17|TRBV27|-|TRBD2|TRBJ2-1
CASSAVLAGLSYNEQFF
TGTGCCAGCAGTGCAGTACTAGCGGGTCTATCCTACAATGAGCAGTTCTTC
>11|TRBV6-1|few|-|TRBJ1-5
CASSSPGPQHF
TGTGCCAGCAGTTCCCCCGGGCCCCAGCATTTT
>17|TRBV9|-|-|TRBJ1-3
CASSERDNRGPGNTIYF
TGTGCCAGCAGCGAGAGGGACAATCGCGGACCTGGAAACACCATATATTTT
>13|TRBV19|many|-|TRBJ2-1
CASSMGRHGEQFF
TGTGCCAGTAGTATGGGTCGACATGGAGAGCAGTTCTTC
>18|TRBV3-1|few|-|TRBJ2-7
CASSQERLDRGSNYEQYF
TGTGCCAGCAGCCAAGAGCGCCTCGATAGGGGGTCAAACTACGAGCAGTACTTC
>16|TRBV20-1|-|-|TRBJ1-5
CSASMGARRRNQPQHF
TGCAGTGCTAGTATGGGGGCGCGGAGGCGCAATCAGCCCCAGCATTTT
>15|TRBV27|few|TRBD2|TRBJ2-7
CASRISGGSSYEQYF
TGTGCCAGCAGAATTAGCGGGGGAAGCTCCTACGAGCAGTACTTC
>15|TRBV12-3/TRBV12-4|many|TRBD1|TRBJ2-7
CASSLPGQGVRKQYF
TGTGCCAGCAGTCTTCCGGGACAGGGGGTTAGAAAGCAGTACTTC
>17|TRBV29-1|-|TRBD1|TRBJ1-2
CSTLRGDRGMSNYGYTF
TGCAGCACCCTCCGGGGGGACAGGGGAATGAGTAACTATGGCTACACCTTC
>13|TRBV7-2|-|TRBD2|TRBJ2-7
CASSLVGGYEQYF
TGTGCCAGCAGCTTAGTGGGGGGGTACGAGCAGTACTTC
>15|TRBV7-3|-|TRBD1|TRBJ1-3
CASSLSGGFGNTIYF
TGTGCCAGCAGCTTATCAGGGGGCTTTGGAAACACCATATATTTT
>18|TRBV6-1|-|-|TRBJ2-3
CASSRSWGPTASTDTQYF
TGTGCCAGCAGTCGCTCTTGGGGCCCCACTGCTAGCACAGATACGCAGTATTTT
>12|TRBV12-3/TRBV12-4|-|-|TRBJ2-7
CASSFRPNEQYF
TGTGCCAGCAGTTTCCGGCCAAACGAGCAGTACTTC
>16|TRBV6-1|-|TRBD1|TRBJ1-5
CASSSTGQGKGQPQHF
TGTGCCAGCAGTTCAACGGGACAGGGGAAAGGTCAGCCCCAGCATTTT
>15|TRBV2|few|TRBD1|TRBJ2-3
CATRTGQVGTDTQYF
TGTGCCACGCGGACAGGGCAAGTGGGCACAGATACGCAGTATTTT